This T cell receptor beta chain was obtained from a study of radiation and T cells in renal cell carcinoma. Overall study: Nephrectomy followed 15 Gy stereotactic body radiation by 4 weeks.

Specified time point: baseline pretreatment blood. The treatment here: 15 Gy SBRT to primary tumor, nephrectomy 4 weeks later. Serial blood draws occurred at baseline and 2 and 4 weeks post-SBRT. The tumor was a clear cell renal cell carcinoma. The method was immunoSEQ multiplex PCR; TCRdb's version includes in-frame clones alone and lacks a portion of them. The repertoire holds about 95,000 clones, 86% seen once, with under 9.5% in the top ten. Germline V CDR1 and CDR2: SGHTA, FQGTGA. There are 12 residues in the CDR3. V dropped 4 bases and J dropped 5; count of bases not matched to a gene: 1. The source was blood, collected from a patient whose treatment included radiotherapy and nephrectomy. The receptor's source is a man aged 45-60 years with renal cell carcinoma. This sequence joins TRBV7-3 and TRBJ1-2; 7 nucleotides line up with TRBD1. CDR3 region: CASSSTGYGYTF. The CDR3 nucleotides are TGTGCCAGCAGCTCGACAGGGTATGGCTACACCTTC.